This TCR beta chain was observed in a study of T cells in localized non-small cell lung cancer. Study results and limitations: Investigators sequenced only a single tumor region, leaving heterogeneity possible. Uninvolved adjacent lung had the highest recorded T cell clonality, with tumor below it. The appearance of a median 57 of the top 100 tumor clones was seen in adjacent lung. Longer overall survival was linked to higher blood T cell density.

On this clone itself: Its antigen is not known.

Per the germline V gene, CDR1 is MNHEY and CDR2 is SMNVEV (reference sequence). The junction had 12 bases not matched to a gene; V was cut back by 2 bases and J by 7 bases. The CDR3 totals 17 residues. The protocol was immunoSEQ multiplex PCR, while the TCRdb copy is restricted to in-frame clones and leaves out a portion. Here the sample spans fewer than 90,000 clones, roughly 86% being singletons. This receptor was taken from a man aged 35 to 70 with stage I lung adenocarcinoma. The chain is built from TRBV27 and TRBJ2-1, with 9 bases fitting TRBD2. This sample comprised peripheral blood, obtained before any cancer treatment. The DNA for the CDR3 is TGTGCCAGCAGTTTAGTCCCCCGTAGCGGGAGAACTAATGAGCAGTTCTTC. It specifies CASSLVPRSGRTNEQFF.